The rows below give T cell receptor beta chains drawn from one sample of a study of Ad26.COV2.S vaccination and SARS-CoV-2 variants. Sequencing was performed with immunoSEQ multiplex PCR; in TCRdb, only in-frame clones are kept and a portion is missing. The sample includes 200,000 to 250,000 clones, 88% of them seen just once. The sequencing here drew on peripheral blood, taken in a trial of Ad26.COV2.S vaccine versus placebo. The receptors were gathered from a person aged 18-65 years who received the Ad26.COV2.S COVID-19 vaccine or a placebo. CDR3s include the opening cysteine and the closing phenylalanine or tryptophan. Each record gives: CDR3 length, clone size, V gene, J gene, D gene, CDR3 protein, CDR3 DNA. The D gene is left open where the match is weak. Size tells how often a clone was seen (once, few, many) or the class of an expanded clone, and some rows leave it out.

>14|.|TRBV28|TRBJ2-2|TRBD1
CASSNTGETRELFF
TGTGCCAGCAGCAACACAGGGGAGACAAGGGAGCTGTTTTTT
>11|.|TRBV5-1|TRBJ2-3|.
CASTFTDTQYF
TGCGCCAGCACTTTCACAGATACGCAGTATTTT
>15|.|TRBV5-4|TRBJ1-2|.
CASSLVGSLKGGYTF
TGTGCCAGCAGCTTGGTGGGCAGCTTAAAGGGCGGCTACACCTTC
>14|.|TRBV14|TRBJ1-1|.
CASSQRRANTEAFF
TGTGCCAGCAGCCAGCGTCGGGCAAACACTGAAGCTTTCTTT
>16|once|TRBV5-4|TRBJ1-2|.
CASSSRRDGANYGYTF
TGTGCCAGCAGCTCGAGGCGGGACGGAGCTAACTATGGCTACACCTTC
>18|.|TRBV5-1|TRBJ2-7|TRBD1
CASSLEGQGLTGSYEQYF
TGCGCCAGCAGCTTGGAGGGACAGGGTCTAACGGGGTCCTACGAGCAGTACTTC
>14|once|TRBV28|TRBJ1-2|.
CASSSAPINYGYTF
TGTGCCAGCAGTTCAGCCCCGATTAACTATGGCTACACCTTC
>15|.|TRBV4-2|TRBJ2-3|.
CASSQVVGYTDTQYF
TGTGCCAGCAGCCAAGTCGTGGGATACACAGATACGCAGTATTTT
>17|.|TRBV5-4|TRBJ1-3|TRBD1
CASSPGTGELSGNTIYF
TGTGCCAGCAGCCCAGGGACAGGAGAACTCTCTGGAAACACCATATATTTT
>11|.|TRBV2|TRBJ2-7|.
CASSPAGPQYF
TGTGCCAGCAGCCCAGCCGGGCCGCAGTACTTC
>13|.|TRBV19|TRBJ2-4|.
CAGSGGLANIQYF
TGTGCCGGTAGTGGCGGGCTAGCTAACATTCAGTACTTC
>14|few|TRBV29-1|TRBJ2-7|TRBD2
CSVLAGRGGYEQYF
TGCAGCGTCCTAGCGGGAAGGGGCGGCTACGAGCAGTACTTC
>18|.|TRBV5-4|TRBJ2-1|.
CASSLGARGASSYNEQFF
TGTGCCAGCAGCTTGGGGGCCAGGGGGGCCAGCTCCTACAATGAGCAGTTCTTC
>15|.|TRBV7-3|TRBJ2-3|TRBD2
CASSPSGSVTDTQYF
TGTGCCAGCAGCCCTAGCGGGAGTGTCACAGATACGCAGTATTTT
>16|.|TRBV9|TRBJ2-7|TRBD2
CASSVGASGRSLEQYF
TGTGCCAGCAGCGTAGGGGCTAGCGGGAGATCCCTCGAGCAGTACTTC
>15|few|TRBV27|TRBJ2-1|TRBD1
CASSFNRGRGNEQFF
TGTGCCAGCAGTTTCAACAGGGGGCGCGGCAATGAGCAGTTCTTC
>17|.|TRBV3-1/TRBV3-2|TRBJ2-7|.
CASSQVGRSELLYEQYF
TGTGCCAGCAGCCAAGTGGGGAGGTCCGAACTTCTATACGAGCAGTACTTC
>11|.|TRBV2|TRBJ2-5|TRBD1
CASTLWDSLYF
TGTGCCAGCACTCTTTGGGACAGCTTGTACTTC
>14|.|TRBV27|TRBJ1-1|.
CASSLFPESAEAFF
TGTGCCAGCAGTTTATTTCCAGAGTCAGCTGAAGCTTTCTTT
>16|.|TRBV4-2|TRBJ2-1|TRBD2
CASSQAGTSGGNEQFF
TGTGCCAGCAGCCAAGCCGGGACTAGCGGGGGCAATGAGCAGTTCTTC
>13|few|TRBV7-9|TRBJ1-5|.
CASSQNPLGPQHF
TGTGCCAGCAGCCAAAACCCCCTGGGGCCCCAGCATTTT
>16|.|TRBV19|TRBJ1-2|TRBD1
CASSRGLQGGASGYTF
TGTGCCAGTAGCAGGGGGCTACAGGGGGGTGCGAGCGGCTACACCTTC
>14|once|TRBV7-3|TRBJ2-1|.
CASSNPGHYNEQFF
TGTGCCAGCAGCAATCCCGGACACTACAATGAGCAGTTCTTC
>14|.|TRBV7-9|TRBJ1-3|.
CASSLAQGGATIYF
TGTGCCAGCAGCTTAGCGCAGGGAGGCGCCACCATATATTTT
>17|.|TRBV6-1|TRBJ1-6|.
CASSEAPIGSYNSPLHF
TGTGCCAGCAGTGAAGCGCCCATCGGCTCCTATAATTCACCCCTCCACTTT
>16|.|TRBV11-2|TRBJ2-2|.
CASNLGPGVNTGELFF
TGTGCCAGCAACTTAGGTCCGGGGGTGAACACCGGGGAGCTGTTTTTT
>14|.|TRBV19|TRBJ1-1|.
CASSRIGGVTEAFF
TGTGCCAGTAGTAGAATAGGGGGGGTCACTGAAGCTTTCTTT
>16|.|TRBV28|TRBJ1-1|.
CASSPGAGGGDTEAFF
TGTGCCAGCAGTCCCGGCGCCGGGGGCGGGGACACTGAAGCTTTCTTT
>15|.|TRBV29-1|TRBJ2-2|TRBD2
CSGGLAGGNTGELFF
TGCAGCGGGGGACTAGCGGGAGGGAACACCGGGGAGCTGTTTTTT
>14|.|TRBV5-8|TRBJ1-4|.
CASSTGQSNEKLFF
TGTGCCAGCAGCACTGGACAGAGTAATGAAAAACTGTTTTTT
>18|once|TRBV4-1|TRBJ2-2|.
CASSQDPAGGAWTGELFF
TGCGCCAGCAGCCAAGATCCAGCCGGGGGCGCCTGGACCGGGGAGCTGTTTTTT
>18|once|TRBV7-6|TRBJ2-7|TRBD2
CASGKWASGSSYDYEQYF
TGTGCCAGCGGTAAGTGGGCCAGCGGGAGCTCATACGACTACGAGCAGTACTTC
>14|.|TRBV28|TRBJ2-5|TRBD2
CASSPGGIQETQYF
TGTGCCAGCAGCCCCGGGGGGATACAAGAGACCCAGTACTTC
>14|.|TRBV7-3|TRBJ2-2|.
CASSLTTYTGELFF
TGTGCCAGCAGCTTAACGACCTACACCGGGGAGCTGTTTTTT
>13|.|TRBV2|TRBJ2-2|.
CASTVTRDGELFF
TGTGCCAGCACCGTCACGAGGGACGGGGAGCTGTTTTTT
>18|.|TRBV9|TRBJ2-3|TRBD2
CASSVAGWGGPRTDTQYF
TGTGCCAGCAGCGTAGCTGGTTGGGGGGGACCCCGCACAGATACGCAGTATTTT
>14|.|TRBV9|TRBJ1-4|.
CASSPRVRDEKLFF
TGTGCCAGCAGCCCCAGGGTGAGGGATGAAAAACTGTTTTTT
>12|.|TRBV15|TRBJ1-1|TRBD1
CATSPRTGRAFF
TGTGCCACCAGCCCCCGGACAGGGAGAGCTTTCTTT
>16|.|TRBV14|TRBJ2-7|.
CASSQDPWRAVEEQYF
TGTGCCAGCAGCCAAGATCCTTGGCGGGCAGTGGAGGAGCAGTACTTC
>14|.|TRBV5-6|TRBJ2-3|.
CASTIPAHTDTQYF
TGTGCCAGCACGATCCCGGCCCACACAGATACGCAGTATTTT
>11|once|TRBV6-2/TRBV6-3|TRBJ1-2|.
CASSWVRGYTF
TGTGCCAGCAGTTGGGTACGTGGCTACACCTTC
>15|many|TRBV6-4|TRBJ2-2|.
CASSEGPGDTGELFF
TGTGCCAGCAGTGAGGGGCCAGGTGACACCGGGGAGCTGTTTTTT
>18|few|TRBV18|TRBJ2-5|.
CASSPPTSPKELQETQYF
TGTGCCAGCTCACCACCGACTTCTCCTAAGGAGCTCCAAGAGACCCAGTACTTC
>15|.|TRBV9|TRBJ2-2|TRBD2
CASSETGGSNGELFF
TGTGCCAGCAGCGAGACGGGGGGGTCAAACGGGGAGCTGTTTTTT
>15|.|TRBV5-6|TRBJ1-2|TRBD1
CASSSRDRLNYGYTF
TGTGCCAGCAGCTCCAGGGACAGGTTAAACTATGGCTACACCTTC
>14|.|TRBV24-1|TRBJ2-2|.
CATSDRGNTGELFF
TGTGCCACCAGTGACAGGGGGAACACCGGGGAGCTGTTTTTT
>12|once|TRBV5-1|TRBJ2-7|.
CASSLPSYEQYF
TGCGCCAGCAGCCTCCCCTCCTACGAGCAGTACTTC
>14|.|TRBV27|TRBJ2-3|TRBD2
CASSLSLAVNTQYF
TGTGCCAGCAGTTTGTCCCTAGCGGTAAATACGCAGTATTTT